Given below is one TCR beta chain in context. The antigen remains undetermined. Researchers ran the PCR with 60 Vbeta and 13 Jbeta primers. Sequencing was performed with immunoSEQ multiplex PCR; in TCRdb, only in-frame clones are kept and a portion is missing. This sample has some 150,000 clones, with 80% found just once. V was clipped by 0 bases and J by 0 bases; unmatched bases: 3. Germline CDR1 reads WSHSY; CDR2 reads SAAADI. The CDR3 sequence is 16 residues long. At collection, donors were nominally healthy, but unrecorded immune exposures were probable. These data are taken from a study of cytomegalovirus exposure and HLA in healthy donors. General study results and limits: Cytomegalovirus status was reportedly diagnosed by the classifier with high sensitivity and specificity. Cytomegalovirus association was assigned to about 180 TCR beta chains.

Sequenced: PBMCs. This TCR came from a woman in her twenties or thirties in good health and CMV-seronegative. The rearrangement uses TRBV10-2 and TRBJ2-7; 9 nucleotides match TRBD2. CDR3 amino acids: CASSESGGGDSYEQYF. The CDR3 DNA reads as TGCGCCAGCAGTGAGTCGGGCGGGGGGGACTCCTACGAGCAGTACTTC.